This entry is about one TCR beta chain. The data are from a study of blood T cell repertoires in COVID-19. Profiling relied on immunoSEQ multiplex PCR, and the TCRdb table lists in-frame clones only, not all of them. The profile shows roughly 140,000 clones, 80% of them singletons. This CDR3 comprises 14 residues. From germline, CDR1 is KGHSH and CDR2 LQKENI. The V end lost 4 bases, the J end lost 0 bases, and 10 bases lay between the germline ends. The V call is TRBV18, the J call TRBJ2-7; D possibly corresponds to TRBD2 (6 bases). Specimen: peripheral blood. This receptor was identified in a man between 60 and 75 years old with active or convalescent COVID-19. CDR3 in DNA: TGTGCCAGCTCACGGGGGGTTGGCTCCTACGAGCAGTACTTC. Its protein product is CASSRGVGSYEQYF.